The source of this TCR beta chain is a study of CD8 T cells in Susac syndrome. With random hexamers, reverse transcription was performed on about 0.45 to 1 ug of RNA. Amplification of TCR beta CDR3 was carried out by immunoSEQ multiplex PCR, which covered 54 Vbeta and 13 Jbeta segments. Each CDR3 protein is one row after TCRdb ran MiXCR on the immunoSEQ multiplex PCR reads. The sample carries more than 55,000 distinct CDR3 sequences, 95% recorded once. V was pared by 2 bases and J by 3 bases, with 13 bases of the junction left unmatched. The germline V gene has CDR1 MNHEY and CDR2 SMNVEV (reference sequence). This CDR3 region has 18 residues. Negative isolation was used for CD8+ and CD4+ T cells, and FACS enrichment was applied to TEMRA cells.

This TCR was recovered from a human donor in good health. The chain is built from TRBV27 and TRBJ2-3; TRBD2 matches 8 bases. The sequenced material came from CD8+ T cells from PBMCs. The CDR3 here is CASSLGSNGGALTDTQYF. DNA of the CDR3: TGTGCCAGCAGTTTAGGATCCAACGGGGGGGCTTTAACAGATACGCAGTATTTT.